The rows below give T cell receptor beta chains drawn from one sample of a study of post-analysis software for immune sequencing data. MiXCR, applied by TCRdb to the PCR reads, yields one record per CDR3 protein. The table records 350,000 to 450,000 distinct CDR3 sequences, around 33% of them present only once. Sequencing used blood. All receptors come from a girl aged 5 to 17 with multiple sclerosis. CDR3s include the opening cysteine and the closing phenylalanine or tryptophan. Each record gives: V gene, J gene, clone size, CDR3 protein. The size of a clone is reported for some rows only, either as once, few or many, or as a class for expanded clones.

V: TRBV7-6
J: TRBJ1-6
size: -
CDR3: CASSSRRDSPLHF

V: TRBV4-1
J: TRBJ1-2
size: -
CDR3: CASSQVIEGQGSYTF

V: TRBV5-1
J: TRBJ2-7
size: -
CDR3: CASSFSQGAVEQYF

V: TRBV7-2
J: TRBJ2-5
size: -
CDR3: CASSSIQAGATQDLQETQYF

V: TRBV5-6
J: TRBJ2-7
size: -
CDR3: CASSLGGLAGAPYEQYF

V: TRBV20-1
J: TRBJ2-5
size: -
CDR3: CSAILRLAGELFTQETQYF

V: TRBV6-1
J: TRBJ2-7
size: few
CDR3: CASRDHNGGQGVYEQYF

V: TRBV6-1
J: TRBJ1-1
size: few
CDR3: CASSDTLSSKAFF

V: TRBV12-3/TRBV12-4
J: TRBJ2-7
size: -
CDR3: CASRLDRAGGLSYEQCF

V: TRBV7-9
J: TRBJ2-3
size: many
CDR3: CASSLASGGPLMGQYF

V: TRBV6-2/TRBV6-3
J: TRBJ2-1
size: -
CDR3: CASSTLGLAGKFF

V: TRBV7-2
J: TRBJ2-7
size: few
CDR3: CASSFRAVSYEQYF

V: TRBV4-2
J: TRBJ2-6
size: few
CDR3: CASSQDASSSGANVLTF

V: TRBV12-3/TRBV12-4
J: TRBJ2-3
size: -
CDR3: CASSTGTSVELTDTQYF

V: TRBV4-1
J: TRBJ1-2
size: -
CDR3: CASSQPLQGNYGCTF

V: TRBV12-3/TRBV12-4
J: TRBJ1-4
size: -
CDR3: CASSFDGGRKLFF

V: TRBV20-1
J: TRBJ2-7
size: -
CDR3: CSARVAGRYYEQYF

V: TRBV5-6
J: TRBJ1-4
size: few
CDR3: CASSLPQGPKLFF

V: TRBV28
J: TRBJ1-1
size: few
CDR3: CASSLPRDVLGEAFF

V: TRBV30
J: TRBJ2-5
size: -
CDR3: CAWRGALRGETQYF

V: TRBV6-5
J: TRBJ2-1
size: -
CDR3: CATTGGLNEQFF

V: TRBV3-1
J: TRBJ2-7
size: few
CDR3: CASSQGGSSEQYF

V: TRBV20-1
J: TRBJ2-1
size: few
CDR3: CSATPGQGAGEQFF

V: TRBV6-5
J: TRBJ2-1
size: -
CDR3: CASSYGPSYNEQFF

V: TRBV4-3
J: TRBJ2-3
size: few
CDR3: CASSQFLSGGVADTQYF

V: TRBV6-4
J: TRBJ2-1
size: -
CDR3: CASSGSGTTEQFF

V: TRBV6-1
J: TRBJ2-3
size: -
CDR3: CASSPRAGGPLGADTQYF

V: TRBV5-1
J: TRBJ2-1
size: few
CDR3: CASSFGGAGEQFF

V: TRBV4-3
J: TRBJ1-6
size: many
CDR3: CASSQEGGARDSLSRRGEALHF

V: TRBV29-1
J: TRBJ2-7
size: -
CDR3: CSVAETGPSYEQYF

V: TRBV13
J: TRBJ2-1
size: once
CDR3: CASSSDSSGNYNEQFF

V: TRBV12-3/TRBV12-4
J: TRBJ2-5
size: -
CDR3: CASSSGTSGGARHEQYF

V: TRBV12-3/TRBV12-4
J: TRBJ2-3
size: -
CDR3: CASGGGAPVRADTQYF

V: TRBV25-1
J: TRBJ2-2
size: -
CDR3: CASSDPDSDNTGELFF

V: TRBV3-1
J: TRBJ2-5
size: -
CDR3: CASSQEPGRQETQYF

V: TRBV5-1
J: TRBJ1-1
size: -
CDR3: CASSLELGRLNTEAFF

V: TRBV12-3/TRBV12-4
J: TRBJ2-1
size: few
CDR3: CASSPSVRTYNEQFF

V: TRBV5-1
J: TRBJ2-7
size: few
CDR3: CASSSRDGLSYEQYF

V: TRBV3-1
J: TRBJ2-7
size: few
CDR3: CASSQQTGTYEQYF

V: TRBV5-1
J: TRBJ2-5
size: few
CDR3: CASSLAGTGVKQTQYF

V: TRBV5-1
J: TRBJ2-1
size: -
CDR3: CASSLNEGVYNEQFF

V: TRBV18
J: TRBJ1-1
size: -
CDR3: CASSPPTGGGDTEAFF

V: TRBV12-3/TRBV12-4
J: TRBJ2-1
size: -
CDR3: CASSFREYSEQFF

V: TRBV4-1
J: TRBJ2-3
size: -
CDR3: CASSQQHRGTDTQYF

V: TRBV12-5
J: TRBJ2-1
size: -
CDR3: CASGPTRTGNNEQFF

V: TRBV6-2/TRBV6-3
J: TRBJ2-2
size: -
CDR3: CASRPLGTGELFF

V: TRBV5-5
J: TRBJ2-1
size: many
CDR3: CASSHRAGESYNEQFF

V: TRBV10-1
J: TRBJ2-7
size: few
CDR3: CASSQGGQGVSHEQYF

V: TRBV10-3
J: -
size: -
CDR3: CAISADYLYEQYF

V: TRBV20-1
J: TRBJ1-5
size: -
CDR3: CSATSRTGSDQPQHF